This T cell receptor beta chain was identified during a study of cytomegalovirus exposure and HLA in healthy donors. Germline CDR1 and CDR2: SEHNR and FQNEAQ (reference sequence). The V gene lost 1 base and the J gene lost 4 bases, with 9 bases spanning the gap. This CDR3 comprises 14 residues. The PCR made use of 60 Vbeta and 13 Jbeta primers. Method: immunoSEQ multiplex PCR; TCRdb's copy keeps in-frame clones and lacks some. The sample shows tens of thousands of clones, 60% to 75% of them seen only once. The receptor's source is a woman in her thirties or forties in good health and CMV-seropositive. V gene TRBV7-9 combines with J gene TRBJ2-3; maybe TRBD1 (6 bases). Specimen: PBMCs. The CDR3 DNA reads TGTGCCAGCAGCTTAGGACAGGTGCCAGATACGCAGTATTTT. Amino acids: CASSLGQVPDTQYF.